The 9 T cell receptor beta chains below were found in one sample sequenced in a study of shared clonotypes between healthy human individuals. Only in-frame clones appear in the TCRdb table, and some are missing; sequencing was by immunoSEQ multiplex PCR. In the table there are millions of clones, over 85% of which are singletons. Material for sequencing was naive CD4+ T cells sorted from blood. Regarding subset: CD45RA+ positively selected. The receptors come from a man between 18 and 35 years old in good health.

V is TRBV9 and J is TRBJ2-1; D possibly corresponds to TRBD1 (5 bases). Trimming shortened V by 0 bases and J by 3 bases, and 10 bases separated the two germline ends. This CDR3 has 15 amino acids. The germline V gene has CDR1 SGDLS and CDR2 YYNGEE. The CDR3 sequence is CASSVGQGLYNEQFF. The DNA for the CDR3 is TGTGCCAGCAGCGTAGGCCAGGGTCTCTACAATGAGCAGTTCTTC.

With respect to this clone: The sample contains more than one DNA sequence encoding this CDR3. The chain carries TRBV7-9 and TRBJ2-5; D perhaps matches TRBD1 (6 bases). This CDR3 contains 15 residues. CDR1 SEHNR and CDR2 FQNEAQ come from the germline V gene (reference sequence). Trimming took 0 bases from V and 2 from J, leaving 10 bases between them. CDR3 region: CASSLAPGQQETQYF. For the CDR3, the DNA is TGTGCCAGCAGCTTAGCCCCAGGACAGCAAGAGACCCAGTACTTC.

A note on this clone: The sample contains more than one DNA sequence encoding this CDR3. The gene calls are TRBV19 and TRBJ2-3, with D unresolved. Germline values: CDR1 LNHDA, CDR2 SQIVND (reference sequence). V was trimmed by 1 base and J by 6 bases, leaving 2 bases between them. The CDR3 is made up of 11 amino acids. CDR3 in amino acids: CASSIGDTQYF. CDR3 bases: TGTGCCAGTAGTATAGGGGATACGCAGTATTTT.

This chain joins TRBV5-1 and TRBJ2-2; D remains ambiguous. V was pared by 5 bases and J by 3 bases, with 8 bases between. The CDR3 totals 13 residues. Germline-derived CDR1 and CDR2 are SGHRS and YFSETQ. The CDR3 sequence is CASREPHTGELFF. As DNA, the CDR3 is TGCGCCAGCAGGGAGCCTCACACCGGGGAGCTGTTTTTT. Looking up the rest from reference TRBV5-1 and TRBJ2-2 gives the full variable domain: KAGVTQTPRYLIKTRGQQVTLSCSPISGHRSVSWYQQTPGQGLQFLFEYFSETQRNKGNFPGRFSGRQFSNSRSEMNVSTLELGDSALYLCASREPHTGELFFGEGSRLTVL.

This rearrangement joins TRBV7-8 to TRBJ2-2; D is uncertain. Germline CDR1 and CDR2: SGHVS and FQNEAQ. Trimming removed 3 bases at V and 1 base at J, with 6 bases between. The CDR3 has 14 residues. The CDR3 DNA reads as TGTGCCAGCAGCTTCCCCTGGAACACCGGGGAGCTGTTTTTT. Its translation: CASSFPWNTGELFF.

The chain is built from TRBV7-9 and TRBJ2-2; maybe TRBD2 (6 bases). Germline V lookup: CDR1 SEHNR, CDR2 FQNEAQ (reference sequence). The CDR3 contains 13 residues. Trimming took 7 bases from V and 5 from J, leaving 11 bases between them. The CDR3 DNA reads TGTGCCAGCAATTTCGGAGGGACCGGGGAGCTGTTTTTT. Its protein is CASNFGGTGELFF.

This chain links TRBV7-2 with TRBJ2-1; 8 bases map to TRBD1. The CDR3 is made up of 15 amino acids. CDR1 and CDR2 from the germline V gene are SGHTA and FQGNSA. V lost 1 base, J lost 9 bases, and 8 bases stayed unmatched. Here the CDR3 DNA reads TGTGCCAGCAGCTTAGAAGGACAGGGAATGAGTGAGCAGTTCTTC. This encodes CASSLEGQGMSEQFF.

The V and J genes are TRBV6-5 and TRBJ2-7; TRBD2 matches 9 bases. Trimming removed 2 bases from V and 2 bases from J; junction bases left unmatched: 7. This CDR3 is 16 amino acids long. Germline V lookup: CDR1 MNHEY, CDR2 SVGAGI. The CDR3 DNA reads TGTGCCAGCAGTTACGCCCTGACTAGCGGCCCCTACGAGCAGTACTTC. Protein sequence: CASSYALTSGPYEQYF.

The chain links TRBV27 to TRBJ1-5, with D tentatively TRBD1 (6 bases). CDR3 size: 14 residues. Trimming pared 5 bases from V and 6 bases from J, leaving 14 bases between. Germline-derived CDR1 and CDR2 are MNHEY and SMNVEV (reference sequence). The CDR3 is CASSLRQGSQPQHF. The CDR3 bases are TGTGCCAGCAGTCTCCGTCAGGGGAGTCAGCCCCAGCATTTT.